The TCR beta chain described here comes from a study of blood T cell repertoires in COVID-19. Study-wide context: There were acute and convalescent COVID-19 samples, and they came from the United States, Italy and Spain. The cDNA or gDNA used as material had been derived from T cells, B-cell-depleted T cells, or PBMCs.

Germline CDR1 is MGHDK and CDR2 is SYGVNS. The CDR3 spans 15 residues. V lost 7 bases to trimming and J lost 5 bases, with 18 bases between them. Source study methods: Amplified reference gene primers provided the basis for estimating nucleated cell counts. Profiling relied on immunoSEQ multiplex PCR, and the TCRdb table lists in-frame clones only, not all of them. From that table come the V and J calls and clone size; the DNA was used to work out D and trimming. The sample includes about 380,000 clones, 80% to 90% of them seen just once. J is TRBJ2-1 and V is TRBV25-1; maybe TRBD2 (6 bases). The sample comprised peripheral blood. The TCR comes from a man between 35 and 55 years old with acute or convalescent COVID-19. The CDR3 loop is CASKSGGVPNNEQFF. CDR3 DNA: TGTGCCAGCAAGTCCGGGGGAGTCCCGAACAATGAGCAGTTCTTC.